Here is one T cell receptor (beta chain) with its context. Deletions cut 1 base from V and 4 bases from J, with 14 bases between. This CDR3 is built from 16 residues. Germline V gene data show CDR1 as SGHTA and CDR2 as FQGNSA. The method was immunoSEQ multiplex PCR; TCRdb's version includes in-frame clones alone and lacks a portion of them. Found here are approximately 59,000 clones, around 91% of them singletons; the top ten hold over 1.2%. The entry originates in a study of T cell changes during pregnancy in multiple sclerosis. This clonotype was sampled from a female donor in good health, enrolled as a control in a pregnancy study. The source was peripheral blood, collected in the third trimester of pregnancy. The J gene is TRBJ1-5, the V gene TRBV7-2; D is perhaps TRBD1 (6 bases). CDR3 DNA sequence: TGTGCCAGCAGCTTAGTCAGTAGTCAGGGGAATCAGCCCCAGCATTTT. Protein product: CASSLVSSQGNQPQHF.